These 5 T cell receptor beta chains share one sample of origin, sequenced in a study of identical twins. TCRdb used MiXCR to reprocess the 5' RACE reads, holding one entry per CDR3 protein. The sample contains roughly 220,000 distinct CDR3 sequences, 6% to 7% of which appear only once. The same sample was also used in a study of T cells expressing NK-cell markers.

The sequenced sample was CD8+ T cells sorted from blood. These receptors originate from a woman between 18 and 30 years old in good health.

In its sample, this clonotype was seen many times. This chain links TRBV10-3 with TRBJ2-7, with a weak D call TRBD2 (5 bases). This CDR3 is built from 14 residues. V gave up 7 bases and J gave up 4 bases, with 17 bases separating them. In germline, CDR1 is ENHRY, CDR2 SYGVKD. CDR3 nucleotide sequence: TGTGCCATCAATAGCGACCAGACAACTTACGAGCAGTACTTC. Protein product: CAINSDQTTYEQYF.

The genes are TRBV21-1 and TRBJ2-1; TRBD2, the D gene given by the table, was not confirmed from the DNA. TRBV21-1 is designated a pseudogene. This CDR3 region has 13 residues. The CDR3 DNA reads as TGTGCCAGCATTGCGGGACTAGCGAATGAGCAGTTCTTC. Translated: CASIAGLANEQFF.

The chain couples TRBV5-6 to TRBJ2-3, with TRBD2 matching over 9 bases. Germline CDR1 and CDR2: SGHDT and YYEEEE. The length of the CDR3 is 15 residues. Germline trimming cut 2 bases from V and 5 bases from J; bases unmatched to any gene: 6. Here the CDR3 reads CASSFVAGAVDTQYF. The DNA of the CDR3 is TGTGCCAGCAGCTTTGTAGCGGGAGCGGTAGATACGCAGTATTTT.

This clonotype was seen only a few times. The chain has TRBV5-6 and TRBJ2-3; 7 bases align to TRBD2. The ends lost 4 bases at V and 6 bases at J; junction bases unmatched: 8. Germline loops: CDR1 SGHDT, CDR2 YYEEEE. The CDR3 sequence is 14 residues long. CDR3: CASSPEDGGDTQYF. CDR3 coding DNA: TGTGCCAGCAGCCCGGAGGACGGGGGGGATACGCAGTATTTT.

The V gene is TRBV4-1, the J gene TRBJ2-7; tentatively, D is TRBD1 (5 bases). The germline V gene encodes CDR1 MGHRA and CDR2 YSYEKL. This CDR3 is built from 13 residues. V lost 4 bases and J lost 6, with 13 bases in between. The CDR3 DNA reads TGCGCCAGCAGCCGGACGTTAAGGGGCGAGCAGTACTTC. Amino acids: CASSRTLRGEQYF.